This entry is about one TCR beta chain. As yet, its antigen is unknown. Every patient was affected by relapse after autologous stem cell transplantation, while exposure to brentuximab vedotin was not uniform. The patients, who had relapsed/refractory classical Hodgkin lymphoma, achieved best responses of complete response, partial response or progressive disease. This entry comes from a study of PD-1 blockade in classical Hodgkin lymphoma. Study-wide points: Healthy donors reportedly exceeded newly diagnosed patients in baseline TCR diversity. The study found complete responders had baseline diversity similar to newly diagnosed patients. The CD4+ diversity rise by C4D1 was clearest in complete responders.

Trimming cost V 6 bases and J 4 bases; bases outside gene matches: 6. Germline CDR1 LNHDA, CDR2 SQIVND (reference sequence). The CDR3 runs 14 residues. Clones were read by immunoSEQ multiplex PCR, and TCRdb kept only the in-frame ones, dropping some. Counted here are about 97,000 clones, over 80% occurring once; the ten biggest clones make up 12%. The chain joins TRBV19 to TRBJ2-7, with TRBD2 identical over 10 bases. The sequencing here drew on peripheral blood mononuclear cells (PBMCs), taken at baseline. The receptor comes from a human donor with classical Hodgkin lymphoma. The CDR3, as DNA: TGTGCCAGTAGGGGCCAGCGGGAGGGATACGAGCAGTACTTC. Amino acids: CASRGQREGYEQYF.